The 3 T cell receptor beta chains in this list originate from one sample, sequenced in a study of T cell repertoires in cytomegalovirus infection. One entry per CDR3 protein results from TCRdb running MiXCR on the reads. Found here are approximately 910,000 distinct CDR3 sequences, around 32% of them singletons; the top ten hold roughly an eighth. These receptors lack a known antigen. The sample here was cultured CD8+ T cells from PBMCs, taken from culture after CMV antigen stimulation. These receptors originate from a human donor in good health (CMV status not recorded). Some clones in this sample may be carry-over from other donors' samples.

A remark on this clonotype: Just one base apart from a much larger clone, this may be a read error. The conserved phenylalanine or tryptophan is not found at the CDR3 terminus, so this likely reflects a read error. In nucleotides, the CDR3 is TGTGCCAGCAGCTTCGGACTAGCGGGGGGGCGAAGGGGATCCTACAATGAGCAGTTCTAC. Residues: CASSFGLAGGRRGSYNEQFY. V gene TRBV7-2 combines with J gene TRBJ2-1; TRBD2 agrees at 15 bases. There are 20 residues in the CDR3. In germline, CDR1 is SGHTA, CDR2 FQGNSA. Unmatched junction bases numbered 10, after V lost 3 bases and J lost 1 base.

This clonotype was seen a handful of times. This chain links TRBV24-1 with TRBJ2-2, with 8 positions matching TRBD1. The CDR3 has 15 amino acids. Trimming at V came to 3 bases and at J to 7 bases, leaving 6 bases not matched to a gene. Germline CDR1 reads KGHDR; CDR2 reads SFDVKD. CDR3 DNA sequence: TGTGCCACCAGTGATCTCGACAGGGGTATCGGGGAGCTGTTTTTT. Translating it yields CATSDLDRGIGELFF.

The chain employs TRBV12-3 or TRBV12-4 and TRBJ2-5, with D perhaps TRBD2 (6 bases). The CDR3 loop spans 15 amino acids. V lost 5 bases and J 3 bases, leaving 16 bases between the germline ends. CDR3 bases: TGTGCCAGCAGTCTTATACTAGCAATGAAAGAGACCCAGTACTTC. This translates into CASSLILAMKETQYF.